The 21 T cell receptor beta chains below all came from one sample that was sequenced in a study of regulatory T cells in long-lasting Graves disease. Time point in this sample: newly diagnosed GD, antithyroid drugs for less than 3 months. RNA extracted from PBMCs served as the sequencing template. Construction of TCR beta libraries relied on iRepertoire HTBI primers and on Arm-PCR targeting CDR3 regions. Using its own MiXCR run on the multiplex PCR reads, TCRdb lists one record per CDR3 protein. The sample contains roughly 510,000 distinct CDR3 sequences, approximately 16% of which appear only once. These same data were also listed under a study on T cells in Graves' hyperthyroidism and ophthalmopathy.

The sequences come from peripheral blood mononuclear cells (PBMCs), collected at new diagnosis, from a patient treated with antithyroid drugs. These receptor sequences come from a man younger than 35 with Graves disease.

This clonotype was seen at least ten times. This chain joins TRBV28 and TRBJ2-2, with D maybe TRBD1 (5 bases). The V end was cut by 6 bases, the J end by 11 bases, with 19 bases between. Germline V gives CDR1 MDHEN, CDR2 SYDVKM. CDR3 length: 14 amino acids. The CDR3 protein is CASSSPLVQGELFF. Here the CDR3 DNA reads TGTGCCAGCAGCTCCCCGTTGGTCCAGGGAGAGCTGTTTTTT.

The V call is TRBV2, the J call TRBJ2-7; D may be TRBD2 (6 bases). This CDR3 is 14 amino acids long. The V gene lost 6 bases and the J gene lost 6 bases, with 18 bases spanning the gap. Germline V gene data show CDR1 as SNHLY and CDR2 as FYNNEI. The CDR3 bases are TGTGCCAGCAGCCCCAGAGGAGGGCCGTCCGAGCAGTACTTC. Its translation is CASSPRGGPSEQYF.

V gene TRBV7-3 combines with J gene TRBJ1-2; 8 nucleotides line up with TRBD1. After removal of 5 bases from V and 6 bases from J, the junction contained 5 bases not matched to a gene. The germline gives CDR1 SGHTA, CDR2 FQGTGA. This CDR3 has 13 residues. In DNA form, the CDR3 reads TGTGCCAGCAGCAAGACAGGGGACCATGGCTACACCTTC. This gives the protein CASSKTGDHGYTF.

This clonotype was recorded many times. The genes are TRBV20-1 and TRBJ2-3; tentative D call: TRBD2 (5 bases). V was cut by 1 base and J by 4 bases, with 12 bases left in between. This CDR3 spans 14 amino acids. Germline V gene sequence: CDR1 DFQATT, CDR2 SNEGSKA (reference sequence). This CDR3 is CSARVGQRADTQYF. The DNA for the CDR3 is TGCAGTGCTAGAGTAGGTCAGAGGGCAGATACGCAGTATTTT.

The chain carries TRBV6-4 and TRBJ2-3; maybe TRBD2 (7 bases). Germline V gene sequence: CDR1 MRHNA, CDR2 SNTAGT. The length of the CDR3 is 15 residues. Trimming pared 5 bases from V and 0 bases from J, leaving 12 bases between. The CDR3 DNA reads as TGTGCCAGCAGTCGGGGGGCGGCTAGCACAGATACGCAGTATTTT. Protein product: CASSRGAASTDTQYF.

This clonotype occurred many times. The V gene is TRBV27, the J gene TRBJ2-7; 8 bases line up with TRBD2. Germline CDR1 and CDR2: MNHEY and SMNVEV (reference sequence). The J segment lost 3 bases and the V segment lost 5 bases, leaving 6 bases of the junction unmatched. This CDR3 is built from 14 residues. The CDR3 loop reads CASSPLGGDYEQYF. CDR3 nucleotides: TGTGCCAGCAGTCCCCTCGGGGGGGACTACGAGCAGTACTTC.

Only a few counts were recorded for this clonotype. In DNA, the CDR3 is TGCAGTGCTAGAGTTACCCCCGGGGGAACTGAGACCCAGTACTTC. Translated: CSARVTPGGTETQYF. This chain joins TRBV20-1 and TRBJ2-5; tentatively, D is TRBD2 (6 bases). Germline assignment: CDR1 DFQATT and CDR2 SNEGSKA (reference sequence). This CDR3 contains 15 residues. With 1 base removed from V and 5 bases from J, the gap between germline ends came to 17 bases.

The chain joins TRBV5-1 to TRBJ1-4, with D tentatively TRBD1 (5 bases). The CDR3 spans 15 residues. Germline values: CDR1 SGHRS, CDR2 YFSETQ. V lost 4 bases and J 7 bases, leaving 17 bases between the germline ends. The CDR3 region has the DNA TGCGCCAGCAGCCCGCTGCTCGGGGGGGGTGAAAAACTGTTTTTT. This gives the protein CASSPLLGGGEKLFF.

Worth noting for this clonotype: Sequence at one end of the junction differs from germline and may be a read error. CDR3 bases: TGTGCCAGCAGCCTAGGAGGACAGGGGCTCTCCTACGAGCAGTACTTC. This gives the protein CASSLGGQGLSYEQYF. V is TRBV13 and J is TRBJ2-7; 9 bases are a match to TRBD1. The CDR3 runs to 16 residues. Germline CDR1 reads PRHDT; CDR2 reads FYEKMQ (reference sequence). Together with reference TRBV13 and TRBJ2-7, the CDR3 gives the full variable domain: AAGVIQSPRHLIKEKRETATLKCYPIPRHDTVYWYQQGPGQDPQFLISFYEKMQSDKGSIPDRFSAQQFSDYHSELNMSSLELGDSALYFCASSLGGQGLSYEQYFGPGTRLTVT.

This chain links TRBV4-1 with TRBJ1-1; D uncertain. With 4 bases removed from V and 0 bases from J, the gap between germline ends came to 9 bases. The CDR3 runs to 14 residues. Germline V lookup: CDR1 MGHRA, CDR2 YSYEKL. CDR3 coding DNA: TGCGCCAGCAGCCGAGAACGGATGAACACTGAAGCTTTCTTT. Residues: CASSRERMNTEAFF.

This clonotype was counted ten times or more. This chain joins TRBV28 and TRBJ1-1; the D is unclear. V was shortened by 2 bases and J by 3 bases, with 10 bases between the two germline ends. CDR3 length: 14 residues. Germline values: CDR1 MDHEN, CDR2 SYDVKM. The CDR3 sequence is CASSLPGAYTEAFF. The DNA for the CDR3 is TGTGCCAGCAGTTTACCAGGAGCCTACACTGAAGCTTTCTTT. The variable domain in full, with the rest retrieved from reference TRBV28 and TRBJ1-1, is DVKVTQSSRYLVKRTGEKVFLECVQDMDHENMFWYRQDPGLGLRLIYFSYDVKMKEKGDIPEGYSVSREKKERFSLILESASTNQTSMYLCASSLPGAYTEAFFGQGTRLTVV.

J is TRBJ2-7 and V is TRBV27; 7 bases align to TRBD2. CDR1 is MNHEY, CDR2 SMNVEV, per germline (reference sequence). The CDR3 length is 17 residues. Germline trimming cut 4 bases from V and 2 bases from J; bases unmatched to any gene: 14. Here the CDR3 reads CASSSLPHSGGTYEQYF. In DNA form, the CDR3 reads TGTGCCAGCAGTTCGCTCCCTCATTCGGGAGGAACCTACGAGCAGTACTTC.

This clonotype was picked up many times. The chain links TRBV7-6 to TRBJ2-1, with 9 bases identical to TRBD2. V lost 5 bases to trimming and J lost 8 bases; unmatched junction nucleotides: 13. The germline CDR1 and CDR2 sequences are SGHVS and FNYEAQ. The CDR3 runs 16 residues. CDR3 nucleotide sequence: TGTGCCAGCAGCCCACACGGGGGCGGGAGGGTTGATGAGCAGTTCTTC. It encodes CASSPHGGGRVDEQFF. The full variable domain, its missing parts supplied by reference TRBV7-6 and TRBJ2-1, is GAGVSQSPRYKVTKRGQDVALRCDPISGHVSLYWYRQALGQGPEFLTYFNYEAQQDKSGLPNDRFSAERPEGSISTLTIQRTEQRDSAMYRCASSPHGGGRVDEQFFGPGTRLTVL.

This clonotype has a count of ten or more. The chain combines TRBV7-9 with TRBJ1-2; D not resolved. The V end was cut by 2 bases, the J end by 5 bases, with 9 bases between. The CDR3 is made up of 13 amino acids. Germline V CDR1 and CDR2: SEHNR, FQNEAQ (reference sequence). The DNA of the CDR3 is TGTGCCAGCAGCTTATCTCCGCTGTATGGCTACACCTTC. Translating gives CASSLSPLYGYTF.

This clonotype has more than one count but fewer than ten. Written as DNA, the CDR3 is TGCAGCGTTAGCGACAGGGGTTTCGGCTATGGCTACACCTTC. Amino acid sequence: CSVSDRGFGYGYTF. The chain recombines TRBV29-1 with TRBJ1-2, with TRBD1 matching 8 bases. The CDR3 totals 14 residues. CDR1 is SQVTM and CDR2 is ANQGSEA in the germline V gene. V shed 5 bases, J shed 4 bases, and the junction held 9 bases outside the gene matches.

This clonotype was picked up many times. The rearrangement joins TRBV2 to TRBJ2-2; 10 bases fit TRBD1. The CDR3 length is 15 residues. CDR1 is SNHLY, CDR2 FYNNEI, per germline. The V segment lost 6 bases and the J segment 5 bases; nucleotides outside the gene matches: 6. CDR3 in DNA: TGTGCCAGCAGAACCCCGGGACAGGGGACCGGGGAGCTGTTTTTT. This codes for CASRTPGQGTGELFF.

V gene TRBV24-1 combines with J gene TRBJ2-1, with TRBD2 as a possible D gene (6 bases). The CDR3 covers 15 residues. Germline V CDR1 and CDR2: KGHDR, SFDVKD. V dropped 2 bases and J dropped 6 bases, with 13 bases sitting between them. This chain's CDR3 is CATSDWREIGNEQFF. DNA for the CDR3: TGTGCCACCAGTGATTGGAGGGAAATCGGCAATGAGCAGTTCTTC.

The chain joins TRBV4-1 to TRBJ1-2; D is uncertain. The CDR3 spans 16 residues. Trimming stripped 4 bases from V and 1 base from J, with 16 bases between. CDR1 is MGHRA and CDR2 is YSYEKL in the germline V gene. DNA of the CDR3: TGCGCCAGCAGCCCCGGCGTGGTGGACCGTAACTATGGCTACACCTTC. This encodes CASSPGVVDRNYGYTF.

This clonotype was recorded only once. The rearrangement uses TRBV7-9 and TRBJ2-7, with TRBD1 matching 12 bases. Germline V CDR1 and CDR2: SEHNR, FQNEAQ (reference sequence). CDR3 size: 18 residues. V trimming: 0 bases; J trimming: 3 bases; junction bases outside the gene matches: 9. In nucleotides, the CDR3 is TGTGCCAGCAGCTTAGCGGAGAGGGGGACAGGGGGCGGCTACGAGCAGTACTTC. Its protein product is CASSLAERGTGGGYEQYF. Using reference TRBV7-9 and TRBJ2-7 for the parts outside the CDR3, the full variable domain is DTGVSQNPRHKITKRGQNVTFRCDPISEHNRLYWYRQTLGQGPEFLTYFQNEAQLEKSRLLSDRFSAERPKGSFSTLEIQRTEQGDSAMYLCASSLAERGTGGGYEQYFGPGTRLTVT.

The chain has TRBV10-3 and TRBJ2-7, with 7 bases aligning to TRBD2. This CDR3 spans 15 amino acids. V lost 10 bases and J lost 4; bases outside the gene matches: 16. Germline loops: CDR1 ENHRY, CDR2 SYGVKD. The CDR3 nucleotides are TGTGCCAGCAGCCCGGGGGGAGGCACGCTGTACGAGCAGTACTTC. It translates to CASSPGGGTLYEQYF.

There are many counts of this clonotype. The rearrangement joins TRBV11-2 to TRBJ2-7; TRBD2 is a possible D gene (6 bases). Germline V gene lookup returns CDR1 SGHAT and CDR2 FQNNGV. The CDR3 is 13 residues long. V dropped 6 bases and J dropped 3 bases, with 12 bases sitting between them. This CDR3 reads CASRGNSGYEQYF. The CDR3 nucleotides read TGTGCCAGCAGGGGAAATAGCGGCTACGAGCAGTACTTC.